These 19 T cell receptor beta chains were sequenced from one sample in a study of T cells after yellow fever vaccination. Each CDR3 protein is one row after TCRdb ran MiXCR on the 5' RACE reads. The sample contains approximately 300,000 distinct CDR3 sequences, around 7% of which appear only once. The sample in question was PBMCs, obtained roughly seven weeks after the first yellow fever vaccination. The receptor set was obtained from a man between 18 and 29 years old who received the YFV17D yellow fever vaccine.

There are many counts of this clonotype. This sequence joins TRBV6-2 or TRBV6-3 and TRBJ1-4; D remains unclear. The CDR3 covers 15 residues. The ends were cut back, 0 bases at V and 8 bases at J, with 13 bases in the middle. Germline V gives CDR1 MNHEY, CDR2 SVGEGT. Written as DNA, the CDR3 is TGTGCCAGCAGTTACTCGCGGAGGTCTGAGGAAAAACTGTTTTTT. Its translation is CASSYSRRSEEKLFF.

This clonotype was detected only a few times. The genes are TRBV5-5 and TRBJ1-6; 11 bases align to TRBD1. The germline V gene encodes CDR1 SGHKS and CDR2 YYEKEE (reference sequence). V was clipped by 1 base and J by 7 bases; unmatched bases: 7. This CDR3 has 17 residues. CDR3 amino acids: CASSLLHGTGGNSPLHF. The CDR3 nucleotides read TGTGCCAGCAGCTTGTTACACGGGACAGGGGGAAATTCACCCCTCCACTTT.

The chain recombines TRBV25-1 with TRBJ1-4; perhaps TRBD1 as D (6 bases). Germline V gene lookup returns CDR1 MGHDK and CDR2 SYGVNS. This CDR3 has 12 amino acids. V gave up 6 bases and J gave up 6 bases, with 8 bases separating them. The CDR3 spells CASRGQYEKLFF. CDR3 DNA: TGTGCCAGCAGAGGACAGTATGAAAAACTGTTTTTT.

The chain is built from TRBV5-1 and TRBJ2-5; D is unclear. Germline V gives CDR1 SGHRS, CDR2 YFSETQ. V was clipped by 0 bases and J by 4 bases, with 10 bases between them. This CDR3 has 14 amino acids. The CDR3 DNA reads as TGCGCCAGCAGCTTGGTGGGTAGAGGAGAGACCCAGTACTTC. Translating gives CASSLVGRGETQYF.

The V gene is TRBV11-3, the J gene TRBJ2-1; D possibly uses TRBD1 or TRBD2 (5 bases each). Germline loops: CDR1 SGHNT, CDR2 YENEEA. V was shortened by 4 bases and J by 6 bases, with 10 bases between the two germline ends. The CDR3 length is 13 residues. CDR3 nucleotide sequence: TGTGCCAGCAGCTGGGGGACGGCCAATGAGCAGTTCTTC. It specifies CASSWGTANEQFF. The variable domain in full, completed from reference TRBV11-3 and TRBJ2-1, reads EAGVVQSPRYKIIEKKQPVAFWCNPISGHNTLYWYLQNLGQGPELLIRYENEEAVDDSQLPKDRFSAERLKGVDSTLKIQPAELGDSAVYLCASSWGTANEQFFGPGTRLTVL.

Many counts were recorded for this clonotype. The chain recombines TRBV10-3 with TRBJ2-1; no clear D. In germline, CDR1 is ENHRY, CDR2 SYGVKD. With 4 bases removed from V and 5 bases from J, the gap between germline ends came to 6 bases. The CDR3 totals 12 residues. For the CDR3, the DNA is TGTGCCATCAGTGCAACTAACAATGAGCAGTTCTTC. Its protein product is CAISATNNEQFF.

Written as DNA, the CDR3 is TGCAGTGCTAGAGACCCACTACGGGATCAGCCCCAGCATTTT. Amino acid sequence: CSARDPLRDQPQHF. V and J are TRBV20-1 and TRBJ1-5; unclear D gene. The CDR3 runs to 14 residues. The ends were cut back, 0 bases at V and 5 bases at J, with 11 bases in the middle. Germline values: CDR1 DFQATT, CDR2 SNEGSKA (reference sequence).

The rearrangement links TRBV5-4 to TRBJ2-5; a possible D gene is TRBD1 (6 bases). V lost 5 bases and J 4 bases, leaving 12 bases between the germline ends. The CDR3 sequence is 13 residues long. The germline V gene has CDR1 SGHNT and CDR2 YYREEE (reference sequence). The CDR3 DNA reads TGTGCCAGCAGAGCCAGGGGAACAGAGACCCAGTACTTC. It specifies CASRARGTETQYF.

The V gene is TRBV4-3, the J gene TRBJ1-1, with D possibly matching TRBD1 (6 bases). Germline lookup yields CDR1 LGHNA and CDR2 YSLEER. Trimming removed 0 bases at V and 7 bases at J, with 12 bases between. This CDR3 has 14 residues. The CDR3 DNA sequence: TGCGCCAGCAGCCAAGATAGGGGGGCAGATGAAGCTTTCTTT. Translating gives CASSQDRGADEAFF.

The chain is built from TRBV5-1 and TRBJ2-3, with a possible D match to TRBD1 (6 bases). Germline V gene sequence: CDR1 SGHRS, CDR2 YFSETQ. Trimming cost V 3 bases and J 4 bases, with 12 bases left between them. CDR3 size: 14 residues. The CDR3, as DNA: TGCGCCAGCAGCTCGGGACACCCCTCAGATACGCAGTATTTT. Translation: CASSSGHPSDTQYF.

The chain links TRBV20-1 to TRBJ2-3, with 12 positions matching TRBD1. The CDR3 has 17 residues. V lost 5 bases to trimming and J lost 5 bases; unmatched junction nucleotides: 14. CDR1 is DFQATT, CDR2 SNEGSKA, per germline (reference sequence). CDR3 sequence: CSAAGLGTGGRRDTQYF. The CDR3 DNA reads TGCAGTGCTGCAGGTCTCGGGACAGGGGGCCGGAGAGATACGCAGTATTTT.

This clonotype was detected ten times or more. This chain uses TRBV12-3 or TRBV12-4 with TRBJ1-3, with D maybe TRBD1 (5 bases). CDR3 size: 16 residues. Trimming pared 6 bases from V and 4 bases from J, leaving 19 bases between. CDR3 nucleotide sequence: TGTGCCAGCAGCCATCCCGCCGGGACTGAAGGAAACACCATATATTTT. It specifies CASSHPAGTEGNTIYF.

The chain carries TRBV5-6 and TRBJ2-1; TRBD2 matches 13 bases. CDR1 and CDR2 (germline): SGHDT, YYEEEE. The CDR3 contains 16 residues. Here the CDR3 DNA reads TGTGTGATGACTAGCGGGGGGCTATCGTCCCACAATGAGCAGTTCTTC. Translating it yields CVMTSGGLSSHNEQFF.

There are a few counts of this clonotype. The chain combines TRBV6-1 with TRBJ1-6; D perhaps matches TRBD1 (6 bases). CDR1 and CDR2 (germline): MNHNS, SASEGT. The length of the CDR3 is 14 residues. Trimming stripped 5 bases from V and 13 bases from J, with 18 bases between. The CDR3 region is CASSTQGMARPLHF. DNA of the CDR3: TGTGCCAGCAGTACACAGGGAATGGCCAGGCCCCTCCACTTT.

This clonotype was recorded a few times. The chain combines TRBV6-1 with TRBJ2-7, with unresolved D. The CDR3 totals 13 residues. V lost 2 bases and J 0 bases, leaving 5 bases between the germline ends. Germline assignment: CDR1 MNHNS and CDR2 SASEGT. The CDR3 loop is CASSELTSYEQYF. The CDR3 nucleotides read TGTGCCAGCAGTGAACTCACCTCCTACGAGCAGTACTTC.

This clonotype was observed a few times. CDR3: CATSRGTRSADTQYF. The DNA of the CDR3 is TGTGCCACCAGCAGAGGGACCCGCTCCGCAGATACGCAGTATTTT. The rearrangement joins TRBV15 to TRBJ2-3; D remains ambiguous. The germline V gene encodes CDR1 LNHNV and CDR2 YYDKDF (reference sequence). This CDR3 contains 15 residues. Trimming stripped 1 base from V and 4 bases from J, with 12 bases between.

V gene TRBV5-4 combines with J gene TRBJ1-2, with a weak D call TRBD1 (6 bases). Germline V gene data show CDR1 as SGHNT and CDR2 as YYREEE (reference sequence). V lost 4 bases to trimming and J lost 5 bases, with 18 bases between them. CDR3 length equals 15 residues. This chain's CDR3 is CASSVNPGGWYGYTF. In DNA, the CDR3 is TGTGCCAGCAGCGTCAACCCGGGGGGCTGGTATGGCTACACCTTC.

Notes on this clonotype: Given the absence of the conserved phenylalanine or tryptophan at the CDR3 end, a read error is likely. The V and J genes are TRBV7-8 and TRBJ2-4; 9 nucleotides match TRBD1. Germline V gene sequence: CDR1 SGHVS, CDR2 FQNEAQ. The junction had 9 bases not matched to a gene; V was cut back by 2 bases and J by 7 bases. This CDR3 is built from 16 residues. The CDR3 DNA reads TGTGCCAGCAGCTTACTCGGTCGACAGGGGGGCAACATTCAGTACTTA. Translated: CASSLLGRQGGNIQYL.

This clonotype was counted a few times. CDR3 protein: CSVWDRALGTEAFF. The CDR3 DNA sequence: TGCAGCGTTTGGGACAGGGCTTTGGGCACTGAAGCTTTCTTT. V is TRBV29-1 and J is TRBJ1-1; 9 bases agree with TRBD1. This CDR3 has 14 residues. After removal of 5 bases from V and 4 bases from J, the junction contained 8 bases not matched to a gene. CDR1 SQVTM and CDR2 ANQGSEA come from the germline V gene.